Listed below are T cell receptor beta chains from one sample, sequenced in a study of monozygotic twins with inflammatory bowel disease. TCRdb re-called the 5' RACE reads; one entry per CDR3 protein, DNA not given. The sample holds 300,000 to 450,000 distinct CDR3 sequences. Sequencing was done on a sample of blood. The receptors here all came from a human donor with ulcerative colitis or Crohn's disease, or a healthy co-twin of an affected twin (not recorded which). Both conserved end residues are part of each CDR3.

v_call	j_call	cdr3_aa
TRBV18	TRBJ2-5	CASSPISGIQETQYF
TRBV3-1	TRBJ1-1	CASSQHRVTEAFF
TRBV7-7	TRBJ2-1	CASSLVGANEQFF
TRBV4-2	TRBJ2-5	CASSQDPAETQYF
TRBV20-1	TRBJ2-3	CSALRGGRTDTQYF
TRBV2	TRBJ2-1	CATVLAGGNEQFF
TRBV28	TRBJ2-5	CASSQGALETQYF
TRBV7-2	TRBJ1-1	CASSLFQTEMNTEAFF
TRBV5-1	TRBJ2-3	CASSPGTSGGAVSPDTQYF
TRBV29-1	TRBJ2-1	CNRTRSSYNEQFF
TRBV12-3/TRBV12-4	TRBJ2-7	CASSLASWGYEQYF